This entry describes one T cell receptor (beta chain). The conserved phenylalanine or tryptophan is not found at the CDR3 terminus, so this likely reflects a read error. RNA was extracted from bulk tissue without any cell sorting. This non-tumor lung sample came from over 3 cm beyond the tumor edge. Chemotherapy-naive patients with new lung cancer underwent thoracic surgery in China, August–late 2014. Germline-derived CDR1 and CDR2 are MDHEN and SYDVKM. Deletions cut 3 bases from V and 0 bases from J, with 12 bases between. This CDR3 contains 16 residues. The sample comes from a study of tumor and adjacent non-tumor tissue in lung cancer. The library came from three nested PCR rounds adapted from ARM-PCR protocols. TCRdb recomputed calls from the multiplex PCR reads with MiXCR, one row per CDR3 protein. Altogether approximately 110,000 distinct CDR3 sequences are present, under 65% being singletons, with the ten largest covering 15% to 20%.

The sequenced sample consisted of distant non-tumor lung tissue. This clonotype was sampled from a man in his sixties with non-small cell lung cancer. This sequence joins TRBV28 and TRBJ2-1; D possibly corresponds to TRBD2 (5 bases). Here the CDR3 reads CASSFPAESSYNEQFS. CDR3 nucleotide sequence: TGTGCCAGCAGTTTTCCAGCGGAAAGCTCCTACAATGAGCAGTTCTCC.